This TCR beta chain derives from a study of cytomegalovirus exposure and HLA in healthy donors. The V and J ends lost 4 bases and 1 base, in that order; junction bases with no gene match: 4. The CDR3 contains 16 residues. Germline values: CDR1 SGHDN, CDR2 FVKESK. Clones were sequenced by immunoSEQ multiplex PCR, and TCRdb holds only the in-frame ones, with some missing. The table has 86,000 or so clones, around 96% seen once. This rearrangement joins TRBV14 to TRBJ2-2; 9 bases line up with TRBD2. This clonotype originated in a man between 18 and 29 years old in good health and CMV-seropositive. Sequencing input: PBMCs. The CDR3 sequence is CASSPVSGGNTGELFF. CDR3 coding DNA: TGTGCCAGCAGCCCGGTTAGCGGGGGGAACACCGGGGAGCTGTTTTTT.